The source of this TCR beta chain is a study of blood T cell repertoires in COVID-19. About the research overall: Spain, Italy and the United States supplied samples that represented acute and convalescent COVID-19. PBMCs, B-cell-depleted T cells, or T cells were the source of the cDNA or gDNA that made up the material.

Produced via immunoSEQ multiplex PCR; TCRdb's table is partial and in-frame only. This sample has about 110,000 clones; 84% occur once, and the top ten carry roughly 7.9%. V was pared by 6 bases and J by 5 bases, with 6 bases of the junction left unmatched. The CDR3 is 14 amino acids. Germline V gene lookup returns CDR1 WNHNN and CDR2 SYGVQD (reference sequence). Sample: peripheral blood. The V call is TRBV10-1, the J call TRBJ2-2; the match to TRBD2 covers 7 bases. The sequence was obtained from a woman of 80 years or more with active or convalescent COVID-19. CDR3 bases: TGCGCCAGCAGGCCCACTAGCGCAACCGGGGAGCTGTTTTTT. This codes for CASRPTSATGELFF.